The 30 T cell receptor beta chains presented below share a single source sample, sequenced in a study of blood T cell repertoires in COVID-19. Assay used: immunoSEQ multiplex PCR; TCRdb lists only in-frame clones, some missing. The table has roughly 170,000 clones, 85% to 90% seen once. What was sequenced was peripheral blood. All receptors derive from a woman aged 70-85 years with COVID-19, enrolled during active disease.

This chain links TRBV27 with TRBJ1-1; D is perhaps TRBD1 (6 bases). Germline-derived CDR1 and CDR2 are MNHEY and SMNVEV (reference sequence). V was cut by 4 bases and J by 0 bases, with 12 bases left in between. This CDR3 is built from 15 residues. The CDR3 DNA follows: TGTGCCAGCAGTTCCCTCGGGGGGCTGAACACTGAAGCTTTCTTT. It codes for CASSSLGGLNTEAFF.

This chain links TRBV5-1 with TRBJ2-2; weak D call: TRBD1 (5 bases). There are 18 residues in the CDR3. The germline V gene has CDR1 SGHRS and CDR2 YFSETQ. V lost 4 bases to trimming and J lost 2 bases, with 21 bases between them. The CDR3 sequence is CASSPPPYRTLNTGELFF. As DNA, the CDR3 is TGCGCCAGCAGCCCACCCCCCTACAGGACGTTAAACACCGGGGAGCTGTTTTTT.

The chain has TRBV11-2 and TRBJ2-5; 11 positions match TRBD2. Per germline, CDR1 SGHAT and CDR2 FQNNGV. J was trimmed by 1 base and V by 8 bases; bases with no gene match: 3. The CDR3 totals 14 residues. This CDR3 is CASGTSGIQETQYF. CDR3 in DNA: TGTGCCAGCGGGACTAGCGGTATCCAAGAGACCCAGTACTTC.

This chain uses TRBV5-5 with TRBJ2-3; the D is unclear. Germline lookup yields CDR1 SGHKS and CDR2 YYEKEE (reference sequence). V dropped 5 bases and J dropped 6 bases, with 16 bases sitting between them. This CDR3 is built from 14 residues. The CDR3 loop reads CASSLLVSVDTQYF. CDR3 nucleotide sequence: TGTGCCAGCAGTTTACTGGTATCGGTTGATACGCAGTATTTT.

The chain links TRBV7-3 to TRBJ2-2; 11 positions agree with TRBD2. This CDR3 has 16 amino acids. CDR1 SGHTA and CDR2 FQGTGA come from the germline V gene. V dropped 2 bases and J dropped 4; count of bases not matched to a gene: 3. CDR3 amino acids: CASSLSGTSGTGELFF. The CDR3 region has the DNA TGTGCCAGCAGCTTATCAGGGACTAGCGGCACCGGGGAGCTGTTTTTT.

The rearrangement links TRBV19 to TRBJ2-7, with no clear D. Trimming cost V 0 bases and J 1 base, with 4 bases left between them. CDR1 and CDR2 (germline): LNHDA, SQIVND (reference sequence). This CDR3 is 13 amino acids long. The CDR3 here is CASSIDRSYEQYF. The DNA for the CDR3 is TGTGCCAGTAGTATAGACAGGTCCTACGAGCAGTACTTC. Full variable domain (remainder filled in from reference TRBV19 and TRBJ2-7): DGGITQSPKYLFRKEGQNVTLSCEQNLNHDAMYWYRQDPGQGLRLIYYSQIVNDFQKGDIAEGYSVSREKKESFPLTVTSAQKNPTAFYLCASSIDRSYEQYFGPGTRLTVT.

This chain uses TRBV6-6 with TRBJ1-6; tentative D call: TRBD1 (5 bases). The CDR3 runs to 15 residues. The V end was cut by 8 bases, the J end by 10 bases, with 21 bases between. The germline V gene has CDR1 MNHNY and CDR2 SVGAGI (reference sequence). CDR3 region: CASGLHLGTGSPLHF. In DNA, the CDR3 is TGTGCCAGCGGCTTACACCTGGGCACAGGCTCACCCCTCCACTTT.

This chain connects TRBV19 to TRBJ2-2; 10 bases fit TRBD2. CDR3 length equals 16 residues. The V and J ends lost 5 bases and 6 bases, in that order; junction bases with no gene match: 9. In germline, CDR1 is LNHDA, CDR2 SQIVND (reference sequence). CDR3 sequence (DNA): TGTGCCAGTAGTCCTCCGTTAGCGGGAGGCCCCGGGGAGCTGTTTTTT. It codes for CASSPPLAGGPGELFF.

The CDR3 is CASSSSGLSYEQYF. The CDR3, as DNA: TGTGCCAGCAGCTCTAGCGGGTTAAGCTACGAGCAGTACTTC. J is TRBJ2-7 and V is TRBV6-5; 8 bases match TRBD2. Germline assignment: CDR1 MNHEY and CDR2 SVGAGI. This CDR3 is 14 amino acids long. Trimming cost V 6 bases and J 3 bases; bases outside gene matches: 7.

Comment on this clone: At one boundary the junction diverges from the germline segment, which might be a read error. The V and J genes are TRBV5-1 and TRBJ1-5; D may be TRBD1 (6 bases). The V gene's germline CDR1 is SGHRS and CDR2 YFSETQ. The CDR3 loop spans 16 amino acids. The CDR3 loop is CARSLGGGQGRQPQHF. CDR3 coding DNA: TGCGCCCGCAGCTTGGGGGGGGGCCAGGGGCGTCAGCCCCAGCATTTT.

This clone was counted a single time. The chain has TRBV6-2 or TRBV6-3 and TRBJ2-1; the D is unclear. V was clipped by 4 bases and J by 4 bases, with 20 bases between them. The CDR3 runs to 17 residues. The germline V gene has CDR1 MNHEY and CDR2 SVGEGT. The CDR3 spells CASSFAVLSPPYNEQFF. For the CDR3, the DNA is TGTGCCAGCAGTTTTGCGGTCCTTTCCCCCCCTTACAATGAGCAGTTCTTC.

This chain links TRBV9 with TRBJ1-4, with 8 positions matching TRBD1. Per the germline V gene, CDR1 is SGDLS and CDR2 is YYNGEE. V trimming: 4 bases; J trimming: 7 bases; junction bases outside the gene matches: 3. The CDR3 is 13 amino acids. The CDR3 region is CASSLTGVEKLFF. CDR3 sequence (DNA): TGTGCCAGCAGCCTGACAGGGGTTGAAAAACTGTTTTTT.

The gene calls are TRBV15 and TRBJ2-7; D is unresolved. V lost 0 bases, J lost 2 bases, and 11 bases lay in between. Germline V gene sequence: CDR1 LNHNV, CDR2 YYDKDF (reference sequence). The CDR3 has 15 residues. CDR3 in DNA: TGTGCCACCAGCAGAGATTTGGCAGGCACCTACGAGCAGTACTTC. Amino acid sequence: CATSRDLAGTYEQYF.

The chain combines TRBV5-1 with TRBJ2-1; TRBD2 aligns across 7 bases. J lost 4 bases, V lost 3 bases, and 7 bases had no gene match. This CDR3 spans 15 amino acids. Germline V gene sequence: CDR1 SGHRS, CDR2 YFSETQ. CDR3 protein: CASSSGGLVYNEQFF. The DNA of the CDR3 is TGCGCCAGCAGCTCGGGAGGTCTAGTATACAATGAGCAGTTCTTC. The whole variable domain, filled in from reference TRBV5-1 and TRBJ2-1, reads KAGVTQTPRYLIKTRGQQVTLSCSPISGHRSVSWYQQTPGQGLQFLFEYFSETQRNKGNFPGRFSGRQFSNSRSEMNVSTLELGDSALYLCASSSGGLVYNEQFFGPGTRLTVL.

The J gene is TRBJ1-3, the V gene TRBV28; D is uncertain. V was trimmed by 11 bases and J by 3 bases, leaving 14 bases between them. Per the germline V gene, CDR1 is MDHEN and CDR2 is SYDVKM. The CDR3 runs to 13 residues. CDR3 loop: CASSRGFGNTIYF. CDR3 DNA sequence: TGTGCCTCCTCGCGGGGTTTTGGAAACACCATATATTTT.

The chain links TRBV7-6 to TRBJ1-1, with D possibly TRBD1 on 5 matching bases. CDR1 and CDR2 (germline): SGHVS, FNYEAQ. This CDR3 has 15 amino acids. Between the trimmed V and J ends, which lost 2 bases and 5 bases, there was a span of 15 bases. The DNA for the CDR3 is TGTGCCAGCAGCTTATGGGCCGGGGGTCGAACTGAAGCTTTCTTT. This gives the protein CASSLWAGGRTEAFF.

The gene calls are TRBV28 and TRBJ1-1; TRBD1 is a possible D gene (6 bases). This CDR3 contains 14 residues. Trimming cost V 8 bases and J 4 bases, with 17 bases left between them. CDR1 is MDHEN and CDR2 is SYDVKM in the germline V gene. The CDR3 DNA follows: TGTGCCAGCTCGGTTGGGGGCTGGGGCACTGAAGCTTTCTTT. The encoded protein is CASSVGGWGTEAFF.

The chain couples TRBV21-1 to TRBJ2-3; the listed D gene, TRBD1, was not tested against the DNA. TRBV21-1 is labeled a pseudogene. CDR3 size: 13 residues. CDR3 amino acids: CASSKGSTDTQYF. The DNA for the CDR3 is TGTGCCAGCAGCAAGGGCAGCACAGATACGCAGTATTTT.

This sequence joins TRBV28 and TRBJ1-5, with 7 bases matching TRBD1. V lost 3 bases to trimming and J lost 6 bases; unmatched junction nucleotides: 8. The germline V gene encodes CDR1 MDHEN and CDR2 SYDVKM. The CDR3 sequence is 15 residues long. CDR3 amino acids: CASSFQGVGSQPQHF. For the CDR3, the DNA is TGTGCCAGCAGTTTTCAGGGGGTCGGGAGTCAGCCCCAGCATTTT.

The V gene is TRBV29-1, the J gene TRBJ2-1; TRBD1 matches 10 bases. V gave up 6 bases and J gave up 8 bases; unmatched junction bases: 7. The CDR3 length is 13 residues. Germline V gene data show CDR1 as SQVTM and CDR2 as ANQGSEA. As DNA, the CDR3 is TGCAGCGTATTCGGGACAGGGGTCGATGAGCAGTTCTTC. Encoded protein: CSVFGTGVDEQFF.

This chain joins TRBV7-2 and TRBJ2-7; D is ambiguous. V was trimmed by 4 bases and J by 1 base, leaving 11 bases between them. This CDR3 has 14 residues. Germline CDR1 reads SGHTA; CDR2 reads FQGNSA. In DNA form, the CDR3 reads TGTGCCAGCAGCTCCGTCTGGCCGTCCTACGAGCAGTACTTC. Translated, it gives CASSSVWPSYEQYF.

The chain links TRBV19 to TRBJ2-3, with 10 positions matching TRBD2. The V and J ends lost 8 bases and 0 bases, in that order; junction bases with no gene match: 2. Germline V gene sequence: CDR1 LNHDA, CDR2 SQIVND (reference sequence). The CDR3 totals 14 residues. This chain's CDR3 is CASRTSGSTDTQYF. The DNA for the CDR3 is TGTGCCAGTCGGACTAGCGGAAGCACAGATACGCAGTATTTT.

The chain's CDR3 is CASSPDRVNPEAFF. CDR3 bases: TGTGCCAGCTCACCAGACAGGGTCAACCCTGAAGCTTTCTTT. J is TRBJ1-1 and V is TRBV18; 7 bases agree with TRBD1. Germline CDR1 KGHSH, CDR2 LQKENI. Trimming took 2 bases from V and 6 from J; bases not matched to a gene: 6. This CDR3 contains 14 residues.

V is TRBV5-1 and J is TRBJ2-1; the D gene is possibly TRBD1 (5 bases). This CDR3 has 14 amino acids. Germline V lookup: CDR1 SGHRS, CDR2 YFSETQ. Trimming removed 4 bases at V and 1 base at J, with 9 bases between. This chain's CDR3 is CASSLAGSYNEQFF. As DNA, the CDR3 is TGCGCCAGCAGCCTTGCAGGGTCCTACAATGAGCAGTTCTTC.

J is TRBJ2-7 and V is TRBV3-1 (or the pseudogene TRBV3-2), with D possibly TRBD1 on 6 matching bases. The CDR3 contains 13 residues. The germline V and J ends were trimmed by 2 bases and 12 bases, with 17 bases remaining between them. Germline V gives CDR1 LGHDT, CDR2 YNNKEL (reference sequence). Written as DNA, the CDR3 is TGTGCCAGCAGCCAAAATACGGGCAGGGGTTTGTACTTC. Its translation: CASSQNTGRGLYF.

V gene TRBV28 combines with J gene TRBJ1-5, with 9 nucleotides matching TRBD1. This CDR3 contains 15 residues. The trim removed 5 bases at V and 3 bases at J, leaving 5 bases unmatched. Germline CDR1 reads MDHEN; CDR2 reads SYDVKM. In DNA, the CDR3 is TGTGCCAGCAGTGCCCGGGACAGGGTCAATCAGCCCCAGCATTTT. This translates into CASSARDRVNQPQHF.

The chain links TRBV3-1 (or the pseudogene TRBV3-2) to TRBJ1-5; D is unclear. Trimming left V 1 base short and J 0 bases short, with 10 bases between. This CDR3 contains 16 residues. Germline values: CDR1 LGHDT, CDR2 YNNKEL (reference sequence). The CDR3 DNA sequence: TGTGCCAGCAGCCAAGCCGGGAGGACTAGCAATCAGCCCCAGCATTTT. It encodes CASSQAGRTSNQPQHF.

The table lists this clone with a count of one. Here the CDR3 DNA reads TGCGCCAGCAGCCAAAGGGACAGGCCCACTGAAGCTTTCTTT. Its translation: CASSQRDRPTEAFF. The gene calls are TRBV4-1 and TRBJ1-1; 8 bases agree with TRBD1. Germline CDR1 reads MGHRA; CDR2 reads YSYEKL. CDR3 size: 14 residues. The V gene end was trimmed by 2 bases and the J gene end by 4 bases; junction bases not matched to a gene: 3.

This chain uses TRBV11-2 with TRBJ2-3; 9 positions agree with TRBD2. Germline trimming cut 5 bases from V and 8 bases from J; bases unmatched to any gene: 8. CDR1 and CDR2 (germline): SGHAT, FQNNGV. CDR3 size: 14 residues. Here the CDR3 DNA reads TGTGCCAGCAGCCCGGGACTAGCATTGCCTACGCAGTATTTT. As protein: CASSPGLALPTQYF.

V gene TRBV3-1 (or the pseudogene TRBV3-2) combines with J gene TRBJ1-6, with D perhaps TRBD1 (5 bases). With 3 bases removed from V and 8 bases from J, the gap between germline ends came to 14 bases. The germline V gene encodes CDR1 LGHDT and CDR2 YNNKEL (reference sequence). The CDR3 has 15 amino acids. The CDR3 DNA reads TGTGCCAGCAGCCAGGTCGGGACTGAGGATTCACCCCTCCACTTT. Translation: CASSQVGTEDSPLHF.